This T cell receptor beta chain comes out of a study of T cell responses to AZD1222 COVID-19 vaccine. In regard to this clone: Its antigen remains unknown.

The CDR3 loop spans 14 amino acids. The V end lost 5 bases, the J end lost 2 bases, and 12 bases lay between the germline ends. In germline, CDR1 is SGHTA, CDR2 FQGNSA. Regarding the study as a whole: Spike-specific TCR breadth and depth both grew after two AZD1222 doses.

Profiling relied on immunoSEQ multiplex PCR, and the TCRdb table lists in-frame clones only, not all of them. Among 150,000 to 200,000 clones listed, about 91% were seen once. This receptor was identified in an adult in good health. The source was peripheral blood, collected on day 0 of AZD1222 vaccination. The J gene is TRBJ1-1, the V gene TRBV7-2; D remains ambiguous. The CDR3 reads CASSPGRDNTEAFF. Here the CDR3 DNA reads TGTGCCAGCAGCCCCGGCCGGGATAACACTGAAGCTTTCTTT.